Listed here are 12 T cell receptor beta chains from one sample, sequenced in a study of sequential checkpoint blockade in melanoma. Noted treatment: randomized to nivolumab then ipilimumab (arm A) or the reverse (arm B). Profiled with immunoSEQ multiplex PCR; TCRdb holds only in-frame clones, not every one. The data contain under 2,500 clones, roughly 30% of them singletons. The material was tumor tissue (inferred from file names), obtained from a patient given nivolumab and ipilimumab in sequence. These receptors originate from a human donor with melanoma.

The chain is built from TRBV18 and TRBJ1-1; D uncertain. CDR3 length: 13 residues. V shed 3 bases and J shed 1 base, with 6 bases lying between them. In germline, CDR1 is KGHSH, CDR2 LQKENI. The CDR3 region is CASSPRGNTEAFF. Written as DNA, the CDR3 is TGTGCCAGCTCACCCCGCGGGAACACTGAAGCTTTCTTT.

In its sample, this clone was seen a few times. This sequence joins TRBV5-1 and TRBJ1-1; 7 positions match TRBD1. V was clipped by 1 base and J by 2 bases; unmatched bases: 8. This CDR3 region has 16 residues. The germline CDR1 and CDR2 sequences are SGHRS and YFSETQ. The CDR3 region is CASSLRAGGYNTEAFF. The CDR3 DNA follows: TGCGCCAGCAGCTTGAGGGCAGGGGGATACAACACTGAAGCTTTCTTT.

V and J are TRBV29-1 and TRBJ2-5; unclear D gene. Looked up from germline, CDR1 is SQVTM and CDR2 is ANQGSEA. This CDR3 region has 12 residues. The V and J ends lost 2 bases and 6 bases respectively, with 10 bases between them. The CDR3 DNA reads TGCAGCGTTGAATACAGTACGAAGACCCAGTACTTC. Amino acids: CSVEYSTKTQYF.

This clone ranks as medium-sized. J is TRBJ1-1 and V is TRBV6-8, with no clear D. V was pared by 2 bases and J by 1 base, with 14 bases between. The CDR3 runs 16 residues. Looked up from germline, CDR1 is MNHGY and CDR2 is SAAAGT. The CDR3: CASSYPTNVGNTEAFF. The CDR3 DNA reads TGTGCCAGCAGTTACCCCACTAACGTTGGGAACACTGAAGCTTTCTTT.

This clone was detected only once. For the CDR3, the DNA is TGTGCCAGCAGAGACAGGGATGCCGAAGCTTTCTTT. Translated: CASRDRDAEAFF. The V call is TRBV19, the J call TRBJ1-1, with 7 bases that match TRBD1. Unmatched junction bases numbered 9, after V lost 9 bases and J lost 8 bases. The CDR3 spans 12 residues. Germline assignment: CDR1 LNHDA and CDR2 SQIVND (reference sequence).

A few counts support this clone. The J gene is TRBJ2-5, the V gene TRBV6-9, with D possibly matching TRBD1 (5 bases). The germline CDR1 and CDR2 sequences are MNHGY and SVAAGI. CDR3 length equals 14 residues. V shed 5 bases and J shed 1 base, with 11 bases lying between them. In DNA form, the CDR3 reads TGTGCCAGCAGTGGACACCGGCGCCAAGAGACCCAGTACTTC. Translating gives CASSGHRRQETQYF.

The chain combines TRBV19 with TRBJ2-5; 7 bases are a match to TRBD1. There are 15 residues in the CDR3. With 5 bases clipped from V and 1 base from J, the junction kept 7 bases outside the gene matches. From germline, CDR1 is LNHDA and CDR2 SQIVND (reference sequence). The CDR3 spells CASSGEQGVQETQYF. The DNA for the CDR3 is TGTGCCAGTAGTGGAGAGCAGGGGGTCCAAGAGACCCAGTACTTC.

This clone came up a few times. The CDR3 nucleotides are TGCGCCAGCAGCACAACACTTCATTCGATTGAAGCTTTCTTT. This sequence encodes CASSTTLHSIEAFF. This chain connects TRBV5-1 to TRBJ1-1; no clear D. The CDR3 covers 14 residues. Per germline, CDR1 SGHRS and CDR2 YFSETQ. Trimming removed 4 bases at V and 7 bases at J, with 17 bases between.

The CDR3 protein is CASSIRGNSPLHF. The DNA of the CDR3 is TGTGCCAGTAGTATAAGAGGAAATTCACCCCTCCACTTT. V and J are TRBV19 and TRBJ1-6; D is unclear. The V gene's germline CDR1 is LNHDA and CDR2 SQIVND (reference sequence). The length of the CDR3 is 13 residues. V was clipped by 2 bases and J by 7 bases, with 6 bases between them.

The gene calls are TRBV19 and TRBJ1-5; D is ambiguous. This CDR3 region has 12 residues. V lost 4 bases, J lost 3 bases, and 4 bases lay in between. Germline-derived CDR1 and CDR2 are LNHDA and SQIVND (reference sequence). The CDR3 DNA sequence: TGTGCCAGTAGTAATTACAATCAGCCCCAGCATTTT. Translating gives CASSNYNQPQHF. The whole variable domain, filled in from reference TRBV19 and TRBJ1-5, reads DGGITQSPKYLFRKEGQNVTLSCEQNLNHDAMYWYRQDPGQGLRLIYYSQIVNDFQKGDIAEGYSVSREKKESFPLTVTSAQKNPTAFYLCASSNYNQPQHFGDGTRLSIL.

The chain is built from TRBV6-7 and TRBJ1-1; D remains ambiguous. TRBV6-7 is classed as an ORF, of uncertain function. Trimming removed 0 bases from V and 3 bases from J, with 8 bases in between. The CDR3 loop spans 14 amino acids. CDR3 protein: CASSYSATYTEAFF. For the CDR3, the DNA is TGTGCCAGCAGTTACTCCGCGACTTACACTGAAGCTTTCTTT.

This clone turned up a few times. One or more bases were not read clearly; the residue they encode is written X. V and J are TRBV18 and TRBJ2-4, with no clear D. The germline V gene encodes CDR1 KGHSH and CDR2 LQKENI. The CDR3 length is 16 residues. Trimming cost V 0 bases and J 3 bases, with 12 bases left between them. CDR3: CASSPPPIXGKNIQYF. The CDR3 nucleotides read TGTGCCAGCTCACCACCCCCCATCRTGGGCAAAAACATTCAGTACTTC.